This T cell receptor beta chain came from a study of blood T cell repertoires in COVID-19. Study-wide context: Some COVID-19 samples were acute and others convalescent; all came from the United States, Italy and Spain. PBMCs, B-cell-depleted T cells, or T cells provided the cDNA or gDNA that made up the material.

Enrollment of patients from Seattle took place during active infection, with longitudinal follow-up. As processed by the authors: Counts of nucleated cells, estimated from reference gene primer amplification, were obtained. Clones were sequenced by immunoSEQ multiplex PCR, and TCRdb holds only the in-frame ones, with some missing. The V and J calls and clone size were taken over from that table, and D and trimming were inferred from the DNA. The data hold roughly 200,000 clones, with around 83% observed a single time. The CDR3 contains 14 residues. CDR1 is SGHRS and CDR2 is YFSETQ in the germline V gene. The V end was cut by 3 bases, the J end by 4 bases, with 13 bases between.

The rearrangement joins TRBV5-1 to TRBJ1-1; D gene uncertain. This clonotype was obtained from a woman between 50 and 59 years old with COVID-19, enrolled during active disease. The specimen sequenced was peripheral blood. The CDR3 here is CASSSQPDRTEAFF. CDR3 nucleotides: TGCGCCAGCAGCTCACAGCCCGACCGCACTGAAGCTTTCTTT.